The 7 T cell receptor beta chains presented below share a single source sample, sequenced in a study of cytomegalovirus exposure and HLA in healthy donors. Primers included in the PCR were 60 Vbeta and 13 Jbeta primers. TCRdb keeps only in-frame clones here, not all; method: immunoSEQ multiplex PCR. Of under 150,000 clones in the sample, roughly 79% are singletons; the top ten hold around 3%. Sequenced sample: PBMCs. These receptors were collected from a boy younger than 10 in good health and CMV-seronegative.

V and J are TRBV18 and TRBJ1-3, with a weak D call TRBD1 (5 bases). Per germline, CDR1 KGHSH and CDR2 LQKENI. The V end was cut by 0 bases, the J end by 0 bases, with 9 bases between. This CDR3 is built from 16 residues. The CDR3 sequence: CASSPPLRGSGNTIYF. The CDR3 region has the DNA TGTGCCAGCTCACCACCTTTAAGGGGCTCTGGAAACACCATATATTTT.

This clone was seen a few times. This chain joins TRBV19 and TRBJ2-3; 13 nucleotides agree with TRBD2. After removal of 11 bases from V and 5 bases from J, the junction contained 10 bases not matched to a gene. The germline V gene has CDR1 LNHDA and CDR2 SQIVND (reference sequence). The CDR3 has 15 amino acids. The CDR3 spells CASSRTSGRIDTQYF. CDR3 bases: TGTGCCTCCTCCCGGACTAGCGGGAGAATAGATACGCAGTATTTT.

This clone occurred a few times. CDR3 DNA: TGTGCCAGCAGTTTTCTGCGAGAGCTGTTTTTT. It translates to CASSFLRELFF. The V gene is TRBV27, the J gene TRBJ1-4, with D unresolved. V lost 3 bases, J lost 14 bases, and 10 bases lay in between. The CDR3 runs 11 residues. Germline V CDR1 and CDR2: MNHEY, SMNVEV (reference sequence).

CDR3 bases: TGCGCCAGCAGCCCTCACCGGAGCGTAAACACTGAAGCTTTCTTT. Amino acid sequence: CASSPHRSVNTEAFF. The chain couples TRBV4-1 to TRBJ1-1, with D uncertain. CDR3 length equals 15 residues. Germline CDR1 is MGHRA and CDR2 is YSYEKL. The V gene lost 4 bases and the J gene lost 2 bases, with 14 bases spanning the gap.

The chain combines TRBV14 with TRBJ1-2; 8 bases map to TRBD1. The junction had 10 bases not matched to a gene; V was cut back by 2 bases and J by 5 bases. Germline CDR1 reads SGHDN; CDR2 reads FVKESK. The CDR3 contains 16 residues. The CDR3 sequence is CASSQIWTGNGYGYTF. CDR3 nucleotides: TGTGCCAGCAGCCAAATCTGGACAGGGAATGGATATGGCTACACCTTC.

The CDR3 region is CASSLGTTGQQETQYF. The CDR3 bases are TGTGCCAGCAGCTTAGGTACTACAGGGCAACAAGAGACCCAGTACTTC. This chain links TRBV13 with TRBJ2-5, with a tentative D call TRBD1 (6 bases). Germline-derived CDR1 and CDR2 are PRHDT and FYEKMQ (reference sequence). CDR3 length: 16 amino acids. V gave up 0 bases and J gave up 2 bases, with 13 bases separating them.

This rearrangement joins TRBV6-5 to TRBJ2-7, with D tentatively TRBD2 (5 bases). The germline gives CDR1 MNHEY, CDR2 SVGAGI. The CDR3 is 15 residues long. Trimming left V 5 bases short and J 0 bases short, with 14 bases between. The CDR3 bases are TGTGCCAGCAGTGCGGACGGTGGGAGCTCCTACGAGCAGTACTTC. Translation gives CASSADGGSSYEQYF.